This T cell receptor beta chain was sequenced for a study of T cells after posttransplantation cyclophosphamide. Germline CDR1 and CDR2: ENHRY and SYGVKD. CDR3 size: 16 residues. Trimming took 6 bases from V and 4 from J; bases not matched to a gene: 10. TCRdb's copy holds only in-frame clones and misses some; the assay was immunoSEQ multiplex PCR. The sample consists of tens of thousands of clones, more than 75% of them appearing once. The sample taken for sequencing was PBMCs. The chain is built from TRBV10-3 and TRBJ2-2, with 8 bases lining up with TRBD1. The TCR comes from a woman aged 60-70 years with a blood cancer, CMV-positive, and with a related stem cell donor. The CDR3 loop is CAIRNLGQGGTGELFF. The CDR3 DNA reads TGTGCCATCAGGAACCTTGGACAGGGCGGCACCGGGGAGCTGTTTTTT.